Listed below are T cell receptor beta chains from one sample, sequenced in a study of CD8+ T cells in alopecia areata. Assay: immunoSEQ multiplex PCR; the TCRdb copy retains only in-frame clones and omits some. The table shows about 42,000 clones, with about three fifths occurring only once. Specimen: CD8+ T cells sorted from blood, collected at week 4, from a patient treated with tofacitinib. These receptors were obtained from a human donor with alopecia areata. Each CDR3 is given with its conserved first and last residue. The D gene is left open where the match is weak. Some rows have no size entry. The others give once, few or many, or a class for an expanded clone.

.,.,TRBV12-5,TRBJ1-1,CASGTGRTEAFF,TGTGCTAGTGGCACAGGACGGACTGAAGCTTTCTTT
.,.,TRBV15,TRBJ1-4,CATSRVQGATNEKLFF,TGTGCCACCAGCAGGGTCCAAGGTGCAACTAATGAAAAACTGTTTTTT
once,.,TRBV14,TRBJ2-7,CASSQDYGATNTYEQYF,TGTGCCAGCAGCCAAGATTATGGGGCGACAAATACCTACGAGCAGTACTTC
.,TRBD2,TRBV29-1,TRBJ2-3,CSVDSGPSTDTQYF,TGCAGCGTTGATAGCGGGCCAAGCACAGATACGCAGTATTTT
.,.,TRBV2,TRBJ1-5,CASSEMDSANQPQHF,TGTGCCAGCAGCGAGATGGACAGCGCCAATCAGCCCCAGCATTTT
.,TRBD1,TRBV7-2,TRBJ2-3,CASSPRQGAVTDTQYF,TGTGCCAGCAGCCCACGACAGGGGGCGGTCACAGATACGCAGTATTTT
few,.,TRBV29-1,TRBJ2-7,CSVAGDTPIEQYF,TGCAGCGTCGCGGGGGACACGCCAATAGAGCAGTACTTC
few,TRBD1,TRBV29-1,TRBJ2-3,CSVTDRGDTQYF,TGCAGCGTAACCGACAGGGGAGATACGCAGTATTTT
few,.,TRBV29-1,TRBJ2-7,CSVDVALGEQYF,TGCAGCGTTGATGTCGCCTTGGGCGAGCAGTACTTC
.,TRBD1,TRBV15,TRBJ1-2,CATSRAGTGGSGYGYTF,TGTGCCACCAGCAGAGCCGGGACAGGGGGCTCTGGCTATGGCTACACCTTC